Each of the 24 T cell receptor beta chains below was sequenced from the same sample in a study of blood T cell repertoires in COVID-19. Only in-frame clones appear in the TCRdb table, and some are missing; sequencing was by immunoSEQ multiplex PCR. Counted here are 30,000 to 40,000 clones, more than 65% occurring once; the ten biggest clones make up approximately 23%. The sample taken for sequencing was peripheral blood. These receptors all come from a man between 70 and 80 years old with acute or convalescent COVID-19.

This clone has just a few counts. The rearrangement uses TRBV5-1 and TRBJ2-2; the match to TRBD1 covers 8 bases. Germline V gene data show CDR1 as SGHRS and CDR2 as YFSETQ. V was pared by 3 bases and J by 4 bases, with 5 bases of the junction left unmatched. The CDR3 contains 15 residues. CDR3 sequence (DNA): TGCGCCAGCAGCTCGGACAGGGCGAGCACCGGGGAGCTGTTTTTT. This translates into CASSSDRASTGELFF.

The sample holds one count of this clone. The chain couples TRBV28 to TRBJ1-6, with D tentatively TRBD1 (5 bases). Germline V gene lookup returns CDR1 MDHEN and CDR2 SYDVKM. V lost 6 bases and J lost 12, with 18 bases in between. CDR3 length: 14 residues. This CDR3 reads CASSSQGRSGPLHF. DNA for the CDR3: TGTGCCAGCAGCTCCCAGGGAAGGTCGGGACCCCTCCACTTT.

The CDR3 DNA sequence: TGTGCCAGCAGTTCCCTCACAGATACGCAGTATTTT. It codes for CASSSLTDTQYF. The chain has TRBV12-3 or TRBV12-4 and TRBJ2-3; no reliable D call. This CDR3 contains 12 residues. Trimming shortened V by 4 bases and J by 2 bases, and 4 bases separated the two germline ends.

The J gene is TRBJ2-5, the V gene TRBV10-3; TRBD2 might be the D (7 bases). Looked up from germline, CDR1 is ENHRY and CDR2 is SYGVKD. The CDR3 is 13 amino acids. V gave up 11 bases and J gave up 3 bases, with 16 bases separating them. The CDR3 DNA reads TGTGCCGTCGGGGGCGGGAGTAAAGAGACCCAGTACTTC. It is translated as CAVGGGSKETQYF.

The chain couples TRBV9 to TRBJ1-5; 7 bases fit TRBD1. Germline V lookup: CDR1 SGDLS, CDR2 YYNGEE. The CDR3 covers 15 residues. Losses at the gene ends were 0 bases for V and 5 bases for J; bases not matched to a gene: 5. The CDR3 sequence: CASSVGGQAYQPQHF. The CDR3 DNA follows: TGTGCCAGCAGCGTAGGCGGACAGGCTTATCAGCCCCAGCATTTT.

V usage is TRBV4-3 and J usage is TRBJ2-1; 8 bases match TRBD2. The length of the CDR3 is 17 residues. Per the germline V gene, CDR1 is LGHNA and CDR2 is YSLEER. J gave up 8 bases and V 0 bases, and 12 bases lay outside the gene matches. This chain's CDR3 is CASSQDPGIAGSDEQFF. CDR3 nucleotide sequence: TGCGCCAGCAGCCAAGATCCAGGGATAGCGGGGTCGGATGAGCAGTTCTTC.

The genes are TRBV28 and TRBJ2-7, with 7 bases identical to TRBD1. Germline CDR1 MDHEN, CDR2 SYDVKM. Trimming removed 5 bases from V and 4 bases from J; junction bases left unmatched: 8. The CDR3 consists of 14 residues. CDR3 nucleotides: TGTGCCAGCAGTCGGACAGGTGGCGGATACGAGCAGTACTTC. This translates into CASSRTGGGYEQYF.

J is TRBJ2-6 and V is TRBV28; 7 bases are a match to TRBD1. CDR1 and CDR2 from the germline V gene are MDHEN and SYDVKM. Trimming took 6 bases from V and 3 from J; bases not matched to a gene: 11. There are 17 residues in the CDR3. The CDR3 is CASSFRDSSIGANVLTF. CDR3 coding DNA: TGTGCCAGCAGCTTTCGGGACAGTTCTATTGGGGCCAACGTCCTGACTTTC.

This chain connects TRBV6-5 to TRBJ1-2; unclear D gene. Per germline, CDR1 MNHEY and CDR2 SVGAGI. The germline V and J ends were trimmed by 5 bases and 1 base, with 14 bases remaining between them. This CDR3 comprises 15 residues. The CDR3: CASSPGVANNYGYTF. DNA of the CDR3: TGTGCCAGCAGTCCCGGGGTGGCGAATAACTATGGCTACACCTTC.

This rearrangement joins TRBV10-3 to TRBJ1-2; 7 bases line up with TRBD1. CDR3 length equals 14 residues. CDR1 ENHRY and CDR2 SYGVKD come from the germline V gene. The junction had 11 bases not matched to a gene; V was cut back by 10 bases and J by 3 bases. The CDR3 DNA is TGTGCCACTCGCCGGGACCAGGGGGACTATGGCTACACCTTC. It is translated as CATRRDQGDYGYTF.

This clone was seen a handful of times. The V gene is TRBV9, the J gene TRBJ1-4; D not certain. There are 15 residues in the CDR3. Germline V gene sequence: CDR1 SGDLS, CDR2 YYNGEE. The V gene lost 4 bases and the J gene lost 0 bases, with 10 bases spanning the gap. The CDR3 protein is CASSLSLATNEKLFF. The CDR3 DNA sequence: TGTGCCAGCAGCCTATCCTTGGCAACTAATGAAAAACTGTTTTTT.

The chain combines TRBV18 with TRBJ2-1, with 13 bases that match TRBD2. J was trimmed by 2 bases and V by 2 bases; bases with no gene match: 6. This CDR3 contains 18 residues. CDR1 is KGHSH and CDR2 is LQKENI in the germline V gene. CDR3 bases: TGTGCCAGCTCACCATGGACTAGCGGGAGCGTCACCTACAATGAGCAGTTCTTC. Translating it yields CASSPWTSGSVTYNEQFF.

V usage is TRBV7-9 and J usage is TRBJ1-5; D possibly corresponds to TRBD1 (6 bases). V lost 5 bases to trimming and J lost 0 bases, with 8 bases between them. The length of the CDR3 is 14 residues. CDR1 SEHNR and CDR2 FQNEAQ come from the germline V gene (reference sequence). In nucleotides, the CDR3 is TGTGCCAGCAGCCGACAGGCTAGCAATCAGCCCCAGCATTTT. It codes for CASSRQASNQPQHF.

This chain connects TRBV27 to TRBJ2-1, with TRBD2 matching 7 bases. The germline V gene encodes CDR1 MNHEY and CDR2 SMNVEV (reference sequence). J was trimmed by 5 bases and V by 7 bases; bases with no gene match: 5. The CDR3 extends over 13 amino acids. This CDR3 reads CASTPSGNNEQFF. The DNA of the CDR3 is TGTGCCAGCACTCCTAGCGGCAACAATGAGCAGTTCTTC.

The CDR3, as DNA: TGCGCCAGCAGCCCCGGACTCGATTCACCCCTCCACTTT. It encodes CASSPGLDSPLHF. V usage is TRBV5-1 and J usage is TRBJ1-6; D is ambiguous. Trimming took 4 bases from V and 8 from J, leaving 10 bases between them. CDR3 length: 13 amino acids. CDR1 and CDR2 from the germline V gene are SGHRS and YFSETQ.

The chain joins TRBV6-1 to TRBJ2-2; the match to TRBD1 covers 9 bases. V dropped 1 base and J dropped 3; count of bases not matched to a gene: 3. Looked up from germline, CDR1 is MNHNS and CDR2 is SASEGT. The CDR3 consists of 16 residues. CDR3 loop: CASSEEGTGYTGELFF. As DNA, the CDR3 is TGTGCCAGCAGTGAAGAAGGGACAGGGTACACCGGGGAGCTGTTTTTT.

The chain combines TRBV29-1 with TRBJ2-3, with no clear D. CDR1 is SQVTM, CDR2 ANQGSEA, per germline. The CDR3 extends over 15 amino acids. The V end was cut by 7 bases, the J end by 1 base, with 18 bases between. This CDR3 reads CSAWVVRLGTDTQYF. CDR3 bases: TGCAGCGCCTGGGTTGTTCGGCTAGGCACAGATACGCAGTATTTT.

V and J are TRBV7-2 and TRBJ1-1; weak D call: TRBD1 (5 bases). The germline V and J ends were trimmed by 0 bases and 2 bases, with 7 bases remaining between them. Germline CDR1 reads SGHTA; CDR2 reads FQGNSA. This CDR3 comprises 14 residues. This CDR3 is CASSLAGGNTEAFF. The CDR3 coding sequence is TGTGCCAGCAGCTTAGCGGGGGGTAACACTGAAGCTTTCTTT.

CDR3 DNA: TGTGCCAGCAGACGGACATTCCGAGTAGAGGAAAAACTGTTTTTT. As protein: CASRRTFRVEEKLFF. This chain links TRBV27 with TRBJ1-4, with a weak D call TRBD1 (5 bases). V shed 6 bases and J shed 8 bases, with 19 bases lying between them. The CDR3 runs 15 residues. Germline V lookup: CDR1 MNHEY, CDR2 SMNVEV (reference sequence).

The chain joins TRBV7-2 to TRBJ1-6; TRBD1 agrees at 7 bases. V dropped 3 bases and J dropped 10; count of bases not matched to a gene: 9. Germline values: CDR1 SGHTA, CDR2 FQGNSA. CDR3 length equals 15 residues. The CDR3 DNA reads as TGTGCCAGCAGCTTTCAGACAGGGTCTGGGTCACCCCTCCACTTT. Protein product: CASSFQTGSGSPLHF. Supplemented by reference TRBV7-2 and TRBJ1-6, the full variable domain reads GAGVSQSPSNKVTEKGKDVELRCDPISGHTALYWYRQSLGQGLEFLIYFQGNSAPDKSGLPSDRFSAERTGGSVSTLTIQRTQQEDSAVYLCASSFQTGSGSPLHFGNGTRLTVT.

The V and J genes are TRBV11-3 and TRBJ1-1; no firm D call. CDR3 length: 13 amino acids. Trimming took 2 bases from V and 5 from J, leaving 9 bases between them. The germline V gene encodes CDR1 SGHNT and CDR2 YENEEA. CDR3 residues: CASSLNERTEAFF. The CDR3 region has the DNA TGTGCCAGCAGCTTAAACGAGCGGACTGAAGCTTTCTTT.

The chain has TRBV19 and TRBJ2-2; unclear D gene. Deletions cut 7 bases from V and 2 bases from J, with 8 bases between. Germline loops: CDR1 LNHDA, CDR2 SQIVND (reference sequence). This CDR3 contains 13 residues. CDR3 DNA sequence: TGTGCCAGTAAGGAGAGTAACACCGGGGAGCTGTTTTTT. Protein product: CASKESNTGELFF. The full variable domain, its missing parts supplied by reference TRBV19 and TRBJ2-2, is DGGITQSPKYLFRKEGQNVTLSCEQNLNHDAMYWYRQDPGQGLRLIYYSQIVNDFQKGDIAEGYSVSREKKESFPLTVTSAQKNPTAFYLCASKESNTGELFFGEGSRLTVL.

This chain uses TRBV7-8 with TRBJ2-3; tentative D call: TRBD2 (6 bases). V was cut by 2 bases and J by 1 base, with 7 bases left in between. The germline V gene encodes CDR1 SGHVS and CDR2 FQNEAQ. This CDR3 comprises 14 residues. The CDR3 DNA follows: TGTGCCAGCAGCTTATTAGCGGGCACAGATACGCAGTATTTT. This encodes CASSLLAGTDTQYF.

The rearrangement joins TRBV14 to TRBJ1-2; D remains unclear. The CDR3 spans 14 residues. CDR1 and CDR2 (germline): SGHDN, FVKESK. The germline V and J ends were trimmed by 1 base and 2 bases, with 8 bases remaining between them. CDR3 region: CASSQGNSNYGYTF. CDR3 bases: TGTGCCAGCAGCCAAGGCAACTCCAACTATGGCTACACCTTC.